This record looks at one T cell receptor beta chain sequence and its context. Its matching antigen is unknown. Trimming left V 7 bases short and J 6 bases short, with 13 bases between. CDR3 length equals 14 residues. Germline CDR1 and CDR2: SGHVS and FQNEAQ. This specimen comes from a study of CD8 T cells in ankylosing spondylitis. The study's findings and limits: It was reported that disease-linked clones were significantly enriched in matched ankylosing spondylitis synovial fluid.

MiXCR, run by TCRdb on the 5' RACE reads, gives a single entry per CDR3 protein. Among around 340,000 distinct CDR3 sequences listed, roughly 14% were seen once. The source is a male donor with ankylosing spondylitis or in good health (not recorded which). The chain uses TRBV7-8 and TRBJ1-6, with D unresolved. Sequencing was performed on blood, either unsorted or a sorted T cell fraction (not recorded which). The CDR3 DNA sequence: TGTGCCAGCACCCTCGGGCGTTTTAATTCACCCCTCCACTTT. Residues: CASTLGRFNSPLHF.